One sample yielded the 25 T cell receptor beta chains listed below, sequenced in a study of T cell changes during pregnancy in multiple sclerosis. The table came from immunoSEQ multiplex PCR; TCRdb's copy has only in-frame clones and leaves some out. The sample records roughly 40,000 clones, around 93% being singletons. The sample consisted of CD4+ T cells from peripheral blood mononuclear cells, taken after pregnancy. The source is a female donor with multiple sclerosis, enrolled in a pregnancy study.

A note on this clone: The sample contains more than one DNA sequence encoding this CDR3. The chain links TRBV14 to TRBJ2-2; no clear D. CDR3 size: 14 residues. Trimming cost V 6 bases and J 4 bases, with 12 bases left between them. Germline V gene sequence: CDR1 SGHDN, CDR2 FVKESK. The CDR3 region is CASSQIQFTGELFF. CDR3 in DNA: TGTGCCAGCAGTCAAATACAGTTCACCGGGGAGCTGTTTTTT.

Worth noting for this clone: The germline gene is not matched at one end of the junction; a read error may be the cause. The rearrangement joins TRBV7-9 to TRBJ2-5; no clear D. CDR3 length: 15 residues. Germline V lookup: CDR1 SEHNR, CDR2 FQNEAQ (reference sequence). The CDR3 bases are TGTGCCAGCAGCTTATCGCACGGGTCCCAAAAGACCCAGTACTTC. Translated, it gives CASSLSHGSQKTQYF.

The V call is TRBV30, the J call TRBJ1-2; D is uncertain. Germline assignment: CDR1 GTSNPN and CDR2 SVGIG (reference sequence). CDR3 length equals 11 residues. V lost 6 bases, J lost 3 bases, and 8 bases lay in between. CDR3 in amino acids: CACLAHYGYTF. The CDR3 nucleotides are TGTGCCTGCTTGGCCCACTATGGCTACACCTTC.

This clone appeared once. The rearrangement joins TRBV6-6 to TRBJ1-1; D not certain. This CDR3 is built from 11 residues. Germline V gives CDR1 MNHNY, CDR2 SVGAGI (reference sequence). Trimming shortened V by 3 bases and J by 6 bases, and 5 bases separated the two germline ends. The CDR3 is CASSYSAEAFF. Here the CDR3 DNA reads TGTGCCAGCAGTTATTCGGCTGAAGCTTTCTTT.

The CDR3 DNA follows: TGTGCCAGCAGCCTAATCAGGGGTCCACTCACAGATACGCAGTATTTT. Translating gives CASSLIRGPLTDTQYF. The V and J genes are TRBV11-2 and TRBJ2-3; D is perhaps TRBD1 (6 bases). The CDR3 is made up of 16 amino acids. Trimming removed 5 bases at V and 2 bases at J, with 17 bases between. Per the germline V gene, CDR1 is SGHAT and CDR2 is FQNNGV.

The rearrangement joins TRBV28 to TRBJ1-5; weak D call: TRBD1 (6 bases). The CDR3 totals 15 residues. Germline V gene data show CDR1 as MDHEN and CDR2 as SYDVKM. Trimming took off 5 bases at V and 2 bases at J, with 13 bases between the two ends. Here the CDR3 reads CASSRVQGGNQPQHF. The CDR3 bases are TGTGCCAGCAGTAGAGTACAGGGTGGCAATCAGCCCCAGCATTTT.

The V and J genes are TRBV6-6 and TRBJ2-5, with D perhaps TRBD2 (5 bases). Trimming pared 2 bases from V and 5 bases from J, leaving 18 bases between. Germline loops: CDR1 MNHNY, CDR2 SVGAGI (reference sequence). This CDR3 comprises 16 residues. The CDR3 coding sequence is TGTGCCAGCAGTTACGGCCCCGGGGTAGCGCGGGAGACCCAGTACTTC. Protein: CASSYGPGVARETQYF.

J is TRBJ2-6 and V is TRBV5-1, with TRBD1 matching 9 bases. The CDR3 extends over 20 amino acids. Germline V gives CDR1 SGHRS, CDR2 YFSETQ. Trimming at V came to 4 bases and at J to 0 bases, leaving 14 bases not matched to a gene. CDR3 protein: CASSAKNTGTGISGANVLTF. CDR3 bases: TGCGCCAGCAGCGCAAAAAACACCGGGACAGGGATCTCTGGGGCCAACGTCCTGACTTTC.

The V call is TRBV19, the J call TRBJ1-2; 7 bases are shared with TRBD1. Germline CDR1 and CDR2: LNHDA and SQIVND (reference sequence). CDR3 size: 14 residues. V shed 10 bases and J 2 bases; nucleotides not matched to a gene: 10. The chain's CDR3 is CATIQTGLNYGYTF. The CDR3 DNA reads TGTGCCACCATTCAGACAGGGCTAAACTATGGCTACACCTTC. Based on the CDR3 plus reference TRBV19 and TRBJ1-2, the full variable domain is DGGITQSPKYLFRKEGQNVTLSCEQNLNHDAMYWYRQDPGQGLRLIYYSQIVNDFQKGDIAEGYSVSREKKESFPLTVTSAQKNPTAFYLCATIQTGLNYGYTFGSGTRLTVV.

V is TRBV25-1 and J is TRBJ1-4; maybe TRBD1 (6 bases). The V end lost 4 bases, the J end lost 7 bases, and 13 bases lay between the germline ends. The CDR3 is 14 amino acids. Germline CDR1 is MGHDK and CDR2 is SYGVNS. CDR3: CASSAPEGVEKLFF. CDR3 nucleotides: TGTGCCAGCAGTGCACCTGAGGGGGTTGAAAAACTGTTTTTT.

The chain is built from TRBV4-2 and TRBJ1-5; tentatively, D is TRBD1 (5 bases). The ends were cut back, 3 bases at V and 3 bases at J, with 15 bases in the middle. This CDR3 spans 16 amino acids. Germline loops: CDR1 LGHNA, CDR2 YNFKEQ. The CDR3 DNA follows: TGTGCCAGCAGCCAGTGGGGAGGGGAGCTCAATCAGCCCCAGCATTTT. It yields the protein CASSQWGGELNQPQHF.

This chain uses TRBV4-1 with TRBJ2-4; D remains ambiguous. Deletions cut 0 bases from V and 8 bases from J, with 17 bases between. The length of the CDR3 is 16 residues. Germline V lookup: CDR1 MGHRA, CDR2 YSYEKL. Written as DNA, the CDR3 is TGCGCCAGCAGCCAAGAAACGTGGGCAGATCTGGACATTCAGTACTTC. This translates into CASSQETWADLDIQYF.

This sequence joins TRBV19 and TRBJ1-5; TRBD1 is a possible D gene (5 bases). This CDR3 spans 12 amino acids. Trimming left V 4 bases short and J 15 bases short, with 16 bases between. Germline assignment: CDR1 LNHDA and CDR2 SQIVND (reference sequence). Here the CDR3 DNA reads TGTGCCAGTAGTACCCGGACGGGGCGGGGGCATTTT. It encodes CASSTRTGRGHF.

V and J are TRBV6-1 and TRBJ2-3, with 9 nucleotides matching TRBD2. CDR1 and CDR2 (germline): MNHNS, SASEGT. Trimming took 1 base from V and 9 from J; bases not matched to a gene: 8. CDR3 size: 15 residues. Here the CDR3 reads CASSEGRGGLSTQYF. In DNA form, the CDR3 reads TGTGCCAGCAGTGAAGGGCGGGGGGGCCTTTCGACGCAGTATTTT.

V is TRBV5-5 and J is TRBJ2-5, with 8 bases matching TRBD1. The V segment lost 3 bases and the J segment 5 bases; nucleotides outside the gene matches: 0. This CDR3 has 12 amino acids. Germline V gene sequence: CDR1 SGHKS, CDR2 YYEKEE (reference sequence). The CDR3 loop is CASSWTGETQYF. Here the CDR3 DNA reads TGTGCCAGCAGCTGGACAGGGGAGACCCAGTACTTC.

This clone appeared once. The rearrangement joins TRBV7-3 to TRBJ2-1; TRBD2 is a possible D gene (7 bases). The CDR3 sequence is 14 residues long. V shed 5 bases and J shed 8 bases, with 16 bases lying between them. Germline lookup yields CDR1 SGHTA and CDR2 FQGTGA. CDR3 nucleotide sequence: TGTGCCAGCAGCCCCCCCGGGGGGCGACATGAGCAGTTCTTC. Encoded protein: CASSPPGGRHEQFF.

The rearrangement uses TRBV12-5 and TRBJ1-2; no definite D call. The CDR3 contains 13 residues. Trimming stripped 0 bases from V and 3 bases from J, with 5 bases between. The germline V gene encodes CDR1 LGHNT and CDR2 FRNRAP. In DNA, the CDR3 is TGTGCTAGTGGTTTGGTGTCCGACTATGGCTACACCTTC. Protein product: CASGLVSDYGYTF. The variable domain in full, completed from reference TRBV12-5 and TRBJ1-2, reads DARVTQTPRHKVTEMGQEVTMRCQPILGHNTVFWYRQTMMQGLELLAYFRNRAPLDDSGMPKDRFSAEMPDATLATLKIQPSEPRDSAVYFCASGLVSDYGYTFGSGTRLTVV.

In DNA form, the CDR3 reads TGCGCCAGCAGCTTTGGGACAGCCAACTCTGGAAACACCATATATTTT. Translated: CASSFGTANSGNTIYF. The V and J genes are TRBV5-1 and TRBJ1-3; 7 bases agree with TRBD1. Germline V gene lookup returns CDR1 SGHRS and CDR2 YFSETQ. V shed 2 bases and J 0 bases; nucleotides not matched to a gene: 5. The CDR3 length is 16 residues.

The rearrangement joins TRBV6-6 to TRBJ2-1, with 7 bases that match TRBD2. V trimming: 6 bases; J trimming: 4 bases; junction bases outside the gene matches: 9. There are 15 residues in the CDR3. Germline V gene lookup returns CDR1 MNHNY and CDR2 SVGAGI (reference sequence). The CDR3 nucleotides read TGTGCCAGCAGCCCGAGCGGGGCCCTTTACAATGAGCAGTTCTTC. Its translation: CASSPSGALYNEQFF.

The chain recombines TRBV19 with TRBJ2-1; 12 bases line up with TRBD2. The trim removed 10 bases at V and 7 bases at J, leaving 11 bases unmatched. The CDR3 is 15 residues long. In germline, CDR1 is LNHDA, CDR2 SQIVND (reference sequence). CDR3 region: CATSPSGGAGNEQFF. In nucleotides, the CDR3 is TGTGCCACCAGCCCTAGCGGGGGGGCTGGGAATGAGCAGTTCTTC.

The rearrangement links TRBV5-1 to TRBJ1-1; D unresolved. The CDR3 runs to 12 residues. CDR1 SGHRS and CDR2 YFSETQ come from the germline V gene. V was cut by 0 bases and J by 10 bases, with 10 bases left in between. CDR3 amino acids: CASSLDGRSAFF. CDR3 bases: TGCGCCAGCAGCTTGGATGGCCGCTCAGCTTTCTTT.

The chain has TRBV30 and TRBJ2-1, with D perhaps TRBD1 (6 bases). The CDR3 is 12 amino acids. Trimming shortened V by 2 bases and J by 4 bases, and 6 bases separated the two germline ends. In germline, CDR1 is GTSNPN, CDR2 SVGIG (reference sequence). The CDR3 protein is CAWSRGYNEQFF. CDR3 in DNA: TGTGCCTGGAGTAGGGGGTACAATGAGCAGTTCTTC.

This chain connects TRBV14 to TRBJ1-2; D is possibly TRBD1 (6 bases). Between the trimmed V and J ends, which lost 4 bases and 2 bases, there was a span of 17 bases. The CDR3 runs 16 residues. Germline loops: CDR1 SGHDN, CDR2 FVKESK. In DNA, the CDR3 is TGTGCCAGCAGCCCGACATTAGACAGGATAAACTATGGCTACACCTTC. Amino acids: CASSPTLDRINYGYTF.

The chain joins TRBV7-2 to TRBJ2-5, with 12 bases matching TRBD2. Germline CDR1 is SGHTA and CDR2 is FQGNSA. This CDR3 has 18 amino acids. The V and J ends lost 1 base and 4 bases, in that order; junction bases with no gene match: 10. The CDR3 nucleotides read TGTGCCAGCAGCTTAGTGTCTAGCGGGGGGGCCGTGTCAGAGACCCAGTACTTC. It yields the protein CASSLVSSGGAVSETQYF.

The chain combines TRBV18 with TRBJ1-2; no reliable D call. CDR3 length: 15 amino acids. Germline CDR1 KGHSH, CDR2 LQKENI. Trimming cost V 3 bases and J 2 bases, with 13 bases left between them. This CDR3 is CASSPGQNSNYGYTF. In nucleotides, the CDR3 is TGTGCCAGCTCACCGGGCCAGAACTCCAACTATGGCTACACCTTC. Together with reference TRBV18 and TRBJ1-2, the CDR3 gives the full variable domain: NAGVMQNPRHLVRRRGQEARLRCSPMKGHSHVYWYRQLPEEGLKFMVYLQKENIIDESGMPKERFSAEFPKEGPSILRIQQVVRGDSAAYFCASSPGQNSNYGYTFGSGTRLTVV.